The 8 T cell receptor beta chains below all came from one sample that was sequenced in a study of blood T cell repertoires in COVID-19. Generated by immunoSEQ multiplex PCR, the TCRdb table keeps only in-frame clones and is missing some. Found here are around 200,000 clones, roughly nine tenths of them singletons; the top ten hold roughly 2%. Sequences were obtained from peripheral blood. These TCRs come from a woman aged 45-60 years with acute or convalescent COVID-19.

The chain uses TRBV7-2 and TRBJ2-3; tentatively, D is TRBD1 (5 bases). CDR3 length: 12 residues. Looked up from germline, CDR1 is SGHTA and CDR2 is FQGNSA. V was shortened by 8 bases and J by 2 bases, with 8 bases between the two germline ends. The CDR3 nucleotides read TGTGCCAGCGGCAGGGACACAGATACGCAGTATTTT. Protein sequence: CASGRDTDTQYF.

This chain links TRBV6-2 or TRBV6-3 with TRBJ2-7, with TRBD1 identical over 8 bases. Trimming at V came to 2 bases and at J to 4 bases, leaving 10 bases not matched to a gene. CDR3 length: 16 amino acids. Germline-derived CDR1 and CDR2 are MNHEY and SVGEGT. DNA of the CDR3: TGTGCCAGCAGTTACAATGGAGGCAGGGGGCGATACGAGCAGTACTTC. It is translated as CASSYNGGRGRYEQYF.

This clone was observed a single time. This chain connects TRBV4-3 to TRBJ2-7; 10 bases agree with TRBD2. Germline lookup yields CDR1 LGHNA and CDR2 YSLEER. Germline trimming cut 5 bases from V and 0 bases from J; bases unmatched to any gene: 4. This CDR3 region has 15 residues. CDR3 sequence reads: CASSGRTSGSYEQYF. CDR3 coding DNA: TGCGCCAGCAGCGGGCGGACTAGCGGCTCCTACGAGCAGTACTTC.

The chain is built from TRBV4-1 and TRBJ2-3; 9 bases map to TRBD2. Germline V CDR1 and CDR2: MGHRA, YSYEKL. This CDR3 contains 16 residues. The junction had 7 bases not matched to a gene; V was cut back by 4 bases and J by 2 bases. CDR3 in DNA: TGCGCCAGCAGCCCTCGGGCTAGCGGGGACACAGATACGCAGTATTTT. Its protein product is CASSPRASGDTDTQYF.

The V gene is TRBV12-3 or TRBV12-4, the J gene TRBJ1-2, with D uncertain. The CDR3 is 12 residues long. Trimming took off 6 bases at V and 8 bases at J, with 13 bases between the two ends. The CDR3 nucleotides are TGTGCCAGCAGGCGAACAGAATACGGCTACACCTTC. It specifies CASRRTEYGYTF.

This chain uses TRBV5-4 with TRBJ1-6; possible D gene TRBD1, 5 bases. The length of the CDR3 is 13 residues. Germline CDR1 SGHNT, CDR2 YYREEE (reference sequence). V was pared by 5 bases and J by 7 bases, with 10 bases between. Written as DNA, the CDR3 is TGTGCCAGCAGGGCGGGGGTAAATTCACCCCTCCACTTT. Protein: CASRAGVNSPLHF.

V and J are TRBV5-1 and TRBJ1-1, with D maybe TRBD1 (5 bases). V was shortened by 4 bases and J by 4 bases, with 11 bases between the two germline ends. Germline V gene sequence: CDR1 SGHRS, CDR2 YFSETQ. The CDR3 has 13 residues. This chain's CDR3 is CASSAKQGTEAFF. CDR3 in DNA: TGCGCCAGCAGCGCAAAGCAGGGCACTGAAGCTTTCTTT.

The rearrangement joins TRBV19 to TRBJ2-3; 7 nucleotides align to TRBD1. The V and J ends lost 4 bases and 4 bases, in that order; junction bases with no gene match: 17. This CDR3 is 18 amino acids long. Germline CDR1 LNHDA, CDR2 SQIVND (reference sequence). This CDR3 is CASSSGEGGTPGADTQYF. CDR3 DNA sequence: TGTGCCAGTAGTAGTGGGGAAGGGGGCACCCCTGGGGCAGATACGCAGTATTTT.